This T cell receptor (beta chain) was observed in a study of T cells in localized non-small cell lung cancer. Study findings and constraints: An association was observed between higher blood T cell density and longer overall survival. A median around 57 of the top 100 tumor clones appeared in adjacent lung. Uninvolved nearby lung showed the greatest T cell clonality, exceeding that found in tumor.

This clone was counted between two and nine times. The antigen is undetermined. The CDR3 contains 14 residues. In germline, CDR1 is LGHNT, CDR2 FRNRAP. Here immunoSEQ multiplex PCR was the method, and the copy in TCRdb shows in-frame clones only, minus some. Of roughly 1,700 clones in the sample, roughly a fifth were seen once. This rearrangement joins TRBV12-5 to TRBJ2-3; perhaps TRBD2 as D (6 bases). The source is a man aged 40 to 75 with stage II lung adenocarcinoma. The sample here was normal lung tissue next to the tumor, taken before any cancer treatment. CDR3 in amino acids: CASNPTRDSGTQYF. The CDR3 DNA is TGTGCCAGCAACCCCACGAGGGACTCGGGCACGCAGTATTTT.